The sequence of this T cell receptor beta chain was determined in a study of control samples from healthy donors and cancer patients (dated by TCRdb to the early 2020s). On this clone: It has no known antigen specificity. The sample holds no much larger clone one base away, and base qualities are not on file.

The library relied on the immunoSEQ multiplex PCR assay. TCRdb holds this immuneACCESS table with in-frame rearrangements only. Some clones are missing; in checked studies, unresolved V genes explain under half, and the rest has no known cause. The sample table lists about 100,000 clones, less than 90% of them with a count of one. 15% to 20% of the sample belongs to the ten largest clones. Counted from cysteine to phenylalanine, this CDR3 has 13 amino acids. The retained sequence is limited to the CDR3, 39 bases, with the frame set at the first base. The germline V gene specifies MNHEY as CDR1 and SVGAGI as CDR2. V was cut back by 2 bases and J by 5 bases, leaving a gap of 10 bases between them.

The sample consisted of blood. The receptor chain draws on TRBV6-5 and TRBJ2-7; the D gene identity is not certain. The sequence was collected from a woman aged 50 to 65 in good health. The CDR3 reads as follows: CASSYGRVDEQYF. The DNA sequence is as follows: TGTGCCAGCAGTTACGGGCGAGTGGACGAGCAGTACTTC.